A selection of T cell receptor beta chains follows, all from one sample in a study of cytomegalovirus exposure and HLA in healthy donors. Profiling relied on immunoSEQ multiplex PCR, and the TCRdb table lists in-frame clones only, not all of them. Seen here are over 120,000 clones, around 78% observed once, and the top ten hold over 2%. Source material: PBMCs. Receptors originate from a woman between 18 and 29 years old in good health and CMV-seropositive. CDR3s include the opening cysteine and the closing phenylalanine or tryptophan. Fields, in order: V gene, D gene, J gene, clone size, CDR3 DNA, CDR3 protein. D genes are given only for firm matches. A clone size is listed for some rows: how often the clone was seen (once, few, many), or a class if it is expanded.

V gene: TRBV9
D gene: NA
J gene: TRBJ1-2
clone size: NA
CDR3 DNA: TGTGCCAGCAGCCCGACCAGGGCCCCTAACTATGGCTACACCTTC
CDR3 protein: CASSPTRAPNYGYTF

V gene: TRBV7-2
D gene: TRBD1
J gene: TRBJ1-2
clone size: NA
CDR3 DNA: TGTGCCAGCAGCGCAAAAAGACAGGGGGCGCACGGCTACACCTTC
CDR3 protein: CASSAKRQGAHGYTF

V gene: TRBV5-1
D gene: NA
J gene: TRBJ2-1
clone size: NA
CDR3 DNA: TGCGCCAGCCACACGAGTGGGGCCAATGAGCAGTTCTTC
CDR3 protein: CASHTSGANEQFF

V gene: TRBV2
D gene: TRBD2
J gene: TRBJ2-1
clone size: NA
CDR3 DNA: TGTGCCAGCAGATTGACTAGCGGGTCCTACAATGAGCAGTTCTTC
CDR3 protein: CASRLTSGSYNEQFF

V gene: TRBV18
D gene: TRBD1
J gene: TRBJ2-6
clone size: NA
CDR3 DNA: TGTGCCAGCTCAACGGCCAGGGGGTCTGGGGCCAACGTCCTGACTTTC
CDR3 protein: CASSTARGSGANVLTF

V gene: TRBV5-1
D gene: NA
J gene: TRBJ2-3
clone size: NA
CDR3 DNA: TGCGCCAGCAGCTTGGGACAGAGCTTCGCTAGCACAGATACGCAGTATTTT
CDR3 protein: CASSLGQSFASTDTQYF

V gene: TRBV12-5
D gene: TRBD1
J gene: TRBJ1-3
clone size: NA
CDR3 DNA: TGTGCTAGCAGACAGGGAAACTCTGGAAACACCATATATTTT
CDR3 protein: CASRQGNSGNTIYF

V gene: TRBV11-2
D gene: NA
J gene: TRBJ2-1
clone size: NA
CDR3 DNA: TGTGCCAGCAGCTTAGATTCACAGGGAGCTGAGCAGTTCTTC
CDR3 protein: CASSLDSQGAEQFF

V gene: TRBV9
D gene: NA
J gene: TRBJ2-3
clone size: few
CDR3 DNA: TGTGCCAGCAGCGCCCGTCTGACAGAAAGCACAGATACGCAGTATTTT
CDR3 protein: CASSARLTESTDTQYF

V gene: TRBV7-9
D gene: TRBD2
J gene: TRBJ2-7
clone size: NA
CDR3 DNA: TGTGCCAGCAGGTCACTAGCGGGGCTAGACGGCGAGCAGTACTTC
CDR3 protein: CASRSLAGLDGEQYF

V gene: TRBV27
D gene: NA
J gene: TRBJ1-1
clone size: NA
CDR3 DNA: TGTGCCAGCAGTAGATACAGGGCCAACACTGAAGCTTTCTTT
CDR3 protein: CASSRYRANTEAFF

V gene: TRBV5-1
D gene: TRBD1
J gene: TRBJ2-5
clone size: NA
CDR3 DNA: TGCGCCAGCAGCGCCGGGACAGGGGGCGAGGAGACCCAGTACTTC
CDR3 protein: CASSAGTGGEETQYF

V gene: TRBV5-1
D gene: NA
J gene: TRBJ2-7
clone size: NA
CDR3 DNA: TGCGCCAGCAGTACCGAGACACCAGTCTACGAGCAGTACTTC
CDR3 protein: CASSTETPVYEQYF

V gene: TRBV6-6
D gene: NA
J gene: TRBJ1-1
clone size: NA
CDR3 DNA: TGTGCCAGCAGCACAGCATTGAACACTGAAGCTTTCTTT
CDR3 protein: CASSTALNTEAFF

V gene: TRBV4-1
D gene: TRBD1
J gene: TRBJ1-2
clone size: NA
CDR3 DNA: TGCGCTAGCAGCCAACCTGTGACAGGGCCCCATGGCTACACCTTC
CDR3 protein: CASSQPVTGPHGYTF

V gene: TRBV4-1
D gene: TRBD1
J gene: TRBJ1-5
clone size: few
CDR3 DNA: TGCGCCAGCAGCCAAGAGGGACAGGGTCGCCAGCCCCAGCATTTT
CDR3 protein: CASSQEGQGRQPQHF

V gene: TRBV19
D gene: NA
J gene: TRBJ2-6
clone size: NA
CDR3 DNA: TGTGCCAGTAGTATCACAGGCTCTGGGGCCAACGTCCTGACTTTC
CDR3 protein: CASSITGSGANVLTF

V gene: TRBV7-2
D gene: NA
J gene: TRBJ1-2
clone size: NA
CDR3 DNA: TGTGCCAGCAGCCAACACAGGGTTGGTGGCTACACCTTC
CDR3 protein: CASSQHRVGGYTF

V gene: TRBV30
D gene: NA
J gene: TRBJ1-2
clone size: NA
CDR3 DNA: TGTGCCTGGAGTGTACAGGGATTTGGCTACACCTTC
CDR3 protein: CAWSVQGFGYTF

V gene: TRBV7-9
D gene: TRBD1
J gene: TRBJ1-2
clone size: NA
CDR3 DNA: TGTGCCAGCAGCTTCCCCCAGACAGGGGCCGATGGCTACACCTTC
CDR3 protein: CASSFPQTGADGYTF

V gene: TRBV9
D gene: TRBD1
J gene: TRBJ1-6
clone size: NA
CDR3 DNA: TGTGCCAGCAGCGTAGATGGACAGGAAAATTCACCCCTCCACTTT
CDR3 protein: CASSVDGQENSPLHF

V gene: TRBV18
D gene: TRBD1
J gene: TRBJ1-2
clone size: NA
CDR3 DNA: TGTGCCAGCTCCCAAGCCGGGACAGGGGATGGCTACACCTTC
CDR3 protein: CASSQAGTGDGYTF

V gene: TRBV19
D gene: TRBD2
J gene: TRBJ2-3
clone size: NA
CDR3 DNA: TGTGCCAGTAGTATACTAGCGGGGGGTAGCACAGATACGCAGTATTTT
CDR3 protein: CASSILAGGSTDTQYF

V gene: TRBV2
D gene: TRBD1
J gene: TRBJ1-5
clone size: NA
CDR3 DNA: TGTGCCAGCAGTGTTAGGACAGGGGGAGACAATCAGCCCCAGCATTTT
CDR3 protein: CASSVRTGGDNQPQHF

V gene: TRBV9
D gene: TRBD1
J gene: TRBJ2-5
clone size: NA
CDR3 DNA: TGTGCCAGCAGCGTAGTAGGCAGGGGGCCGGCGGAGACCCAGTACTTC
CDR3 protein: CASSVVGRGPAETQYF

V gene: TRBV5-1
D gene: NA
J gene: TRBJ2-3
clone size: NA
CDR3 DNA: TGCGCCAGCAGCCTCCTGGATACGCAGTATTTT
CDR3 protein: CASSLLDTQYF

V gene: TRBV5-1
D gene: TRBD1
J gene: TRBJ2-1
clone size: few
CDR3 DNA: TGCGCCAGCAGCTCGACAGGGGGTGGGTCCTACAATGAGCAGTTCTTC
CDR3 protein: CASSSTGGGSYNEQFF

V gene: TRBV19
D gene: NA
J gene: TRBJ2-2
clone size: NA
CDR3 DNA: TGTGCCAGTAGTTACAGGGCTACCGGGGAGCTGTTTTTT
CDR3 protein: CASSYRATGELFF

V gene: TRBV9
D gene: NA
J gene: TRBJ1-6
clone size: NA
CDR3 DNA: TGTGCCAGCAGCGGGAGACAGGAGAATAATTCACCCCTCCACTTT
CDR3 protein: CASSGRQENNSPLHF

V gene: TRBV18
D gene: TRBD1
J gene: TRBJ1-5
clone size: NA
CDR3 DNA: TGTGCCAGCTCACCCGGGACAGGGCCCAATCAGCCCCAGCATTTT
CDR3 protein: CASSPGTGPNQPQHF

V gene: TRBV10-2
D gene: NA
J gene: TRBJ2-5
clone size: once
CDR3 DNA: TGCGCCAGCAGTGATGCTAGTCAAGAGACCCAGTACTTC
CDR3 protein: CASSDASQETQYF

V gene: TRBV9
D gene: TRBD2
J gene: TRBJ2-1
clone size: NA
CDR3 DNA: TGTGCCAGCAGCGTAGGCGGGCTAGCGGCCTTCAATGAGCAGTTCTTC
CDR3 protein: CASSVGGLAAFNEQFF

V gene: TRBV6-5
D gene: NA
J gene: TRBJ1-5
clone size: few
CDR3 DNA: TGTGCCAGCAGTACCCGAGGCGGGGTTCAGCCCCAGCATTTT
CDR3 protein: CASSTRGGVQPQHF

V gene: TRBV4-1
D gene: TRBD1
J gene: TRBJ2-7
clone size: NA
CDR3 DNA: TGCGCCAGCAGCCAACCTGGGACAGTCGGGGAGCAGTACTTC
CDR3 protein: CASSQPGTVGEQYF

V gene: TRBV11-2
D gene: TRBD2
J gene: TRBJ2-1
clone size: NA
CDR3 DNA: TGTGCCAGCCTAAAAGCGGGGTACAATGAGCAGTTCTTC
CDR3 protein: CASLKAGYNEQFF

V gene: TRBV5-6
D gene: TRBD1
J gene: TRBJ2-7
clone size: few
CDR3 DNA: TGTGCCAGCACAATAGGGGGCCTCAACTACGAGCAGTACTTC
CDR3 protein: CASTIGGLNYEQYF

V gene: TRBV27
D gene: TRBD1
J gene: TRBJ1-2
clone size: NA
CDR3 DNA: TGTGCCAGCAGACACACAGGGGCCAATGGCTACACCTTC
CDR3 protein: CASRHTGANGYTF

V gene: TRBV5-4
D gene: TRBD1
J gene: TRBJ1-5
clone size: NA
CDR3 DNA: TGTGCCAGCAGCGCCGGGACAGGGGGCAATCAGCCCCAGCATTTT
CDR3 protein: CASSAGTGGNQPQHF

V gene: TRBV5-1
D gene: NA
J gene: TRBJ1-1
clone size: NA
CDR3 DNA: TGCGCCAGCAGCTGGGAGGGGCACACTGAAGCTTTCTTT
CDR3 protein: CASSWEGHTEAFF

V gene: TRBV6-5
D gene: TRBD1
J gene: TRBJ1-4
clone size: NA
CDR3 DNA: TGTGCCAGCAGTTACGTGACAGGGGGGCGTGGGGAAAAACTGTTTTTT
CDR3 protein: CASSYVTGGRGEKLFF

V gene: TRBV11-2
D gene: TRBD1
J gene: TRBJ1-2
clone size: few
CDR3 DNA: TGTGCCAGCAGCTTACTCCGGGGGACAGGGGGCTTTGGATCGGGCTACACCTTC
CDR3 protein: CASSLLRGTGGFGSGYTF

V gene: TRBV5-6
D gene: TRBD1
J gene: TRBJ2-7
clone size: once
CDR3 DNA: TGTGCCAGCAGTCTGATCGGACAGGGCCCCTACGAGCAGTACTTC
CDR3 protein: CASSLIGQGPYEQYF

V gene: TRBV5-1
D gene: TRBD1
J gene: TRBJ1-2
clone size: NA
CDR3 DNA: TGCGCCAGCAGCCTAGCTCCGGGACAGGGGAGTCCTAACTATGGCTACACCTTC
CDR3 protein: CASSLAPGQGSPNYGYTF

V gene: TRBV10-2
D gene: NA
J gene: TRBJ1-5
clone size: NA
CDR3 DNA: TGCGCCAGCAGTGACAGTTTTAATCAGCCCCAGCATTTT
CDR3 protein: CASSDSFNQPQHF

V gene: TRBV5-8
D gene: TRBD1
J gene: TRBJ2-5
clone size: NA
CDR3 DNA: TGTGCCAGCAGCTCTAACAGGGGGCGAGAAGAGACCCAGTACTTC
CDR3 protein: CASSSNRGREETQYF

V gene: TRBV29-1
D gene: NA
J gene: TRBJ2-7
clone size: few
CDR3 DNA: TGCAGCGTTGAAGGCGGTACGGAACAGTACTTC
CDR3 protein: CSVEGGTEQYF

V gene: TRBV6-6
D gene: NA
J gene: TRBJ2-7
clone size: NA
CDR3 DNA: TGTGCCAGCAGCCCCACAGGGACCACCTACGAGCAGTACTTC
CDR3 protein: CASSPTGTTYEQYF

V gene: TRBV19
D gene: NA
J gene: TRBJ1-1
clone size: NA
CDR3 DNA: TGTGCCAGTAAATTCCAGGACAGTGAAGCTTTCTTT
CDR3 protein: CASKFQDSEAFF

V gene: TRBV5-5
D gene: NA
J gene: TRBJ1-2
clone size: once
CDR3 DNA: TGTGCCAGCAGCCCGATAATGGGGCGGGGCTACACCTTC
CDR3 protein: CASSPIMGRGYTF